This T cell receptor beta chain was found in a study of T cell repertoires in cytomegalovirus infection. Findings and limits, study-wide: The ex vivo response was dominated by HLA-C-restricted CMV-specific TCR beta clonotypes.

Trimming removed 2 bases from V and 1 base from J, with 11 bases in between. Per germline, CDR1 DFQATT and CDR2 SNEGSKA (reference sequence). This CDR3 spans 15 amino acids. This clonotype was counted a few times. What it binds is not known. Each CDR3 protein gets one entry after TCRdb re-called the reads with MiXCR. Among 600,000 to 800,000 distinct CDR3 sequences listed, more than 20% were seen once. This chain joins TRBV20-1 and TRBJ2-2; no firm D call. The sequence came from a human donor in good health (CMV status not recorded). Some clones in this sample may be carry-over from other donors' samples. Material: CD8+ T cells from PBMCs. In nucleotides, the CDR3 is TGCAGTGCTAGATCCTGGACGGAGAACACCGGGGAGCTGTTTTTT. This translates into CSARSWTENTGELFF.